The 21 T cell receptor beta chains given below trace back to one sample, sequenced in a study of siplizumab effects on memory and regulatory T cells (dated by TCRdb to the late 2010s). Library creation used the immunoSEQ multiplex PCR assay. TCRdb holds this immuneACCESS table with in-frame rearrangements only. Some clones are missing; in checked studies, unresolved V genes explain under half, and the rest has no known cause. The sample table shows 100,000 or so clones, and 80% to 95% are seen once. Roughly 0.15% of the sample goes to the ten largest clones. The sequenced material came from non-Treg CD4+ T cells sorted from blood. The cell subset or site label on this specimen signifies: FACS-sorted unstimulated CD4+ non-regulatory T cells. These receptors all stem from a human donor in good health.

The V call is TRBV30, the J call TRBJ1-2; D perhaps matches TRBD1 (5 bases). V was pared by 5 bases and J by 6 bases, with 19 bases between. Germline CDR1 GTSNPN, CDR2 SVGIG (reference sequence). The CDR3 runs 14 residues. The CDR3 sequence: CAWGTARTLHGYTF. CDR3 DNA sequence: TGTGCCTGGGGGACCGCGCGAACGCTCCATGGCTACACCTTC. Looking up the rest from reference TRBV30 and TRBJ1-2 gives the full variable domain: SQTIHQWPATLVQPVGSPLSLECTVEGTSNPNLYWYRQAAGRGLQLLFYSVGIGQISSEVPQNLSASRPQDRQFILSSKKLLLSDSGFYLCAWGTARTLHGYTFGSGTRLTVV.

The rearrangement joins TRBV28 to TRBJ2-7; the D is unclear. The CDR3 is made up of 12 amino acids. With 4 bases removed from V and 7 bases from J, the gap between germline ends came to 11 bases. Germline V gene sequence: CDR1 MDHEN, CDR2 SYDVKM. The chain's CDR3 is CASSSRPGEQYF. In DNA, the CDR3 is TGTGCCAGCAGTTCCCGGCCGGGTGAGCAGTACTTC.

This chain links TRBV20-1 with TRBJ2-7; D possibly corresponds to TRBD1 (6 bases). In germline, CDR1 is DFQATT, CDR2 SNEGSKA (reference sequence). The CDR3 totals 11 residues. Trimming pared 3 bases from V and 3 bases from J, leaving 6 bases between. The CDR3 nucleotides read TGCAGTGCTAGCAGGGGCTACGAGCAGTACTTC. Its protein is CSASRGYEQYF.

The rearrangement joins TRBV19 to TRBJ2-4; 15 nucleotides line up with TRBD2. Losses at the gene ends were 8 bases for V and 0 bases for J; bases not matched to a gene: 5. The CDR3 is 17 residues long. The V gene's germline CDR1 is LNHDA and CDR2 SQIVND (reference sequence). The DNA of the CDR3 is TGTGCCAGTGGGACTAGCGGGGGGACGCTAGCCAAAAACATTCAGTACTTC. It encodes CASGTSGGTLAKNIQYF.

The chain joins TRBV7-2 to TRBJ2-3; D gene unclear. The germline gives CDR1 SGHTA, CDR2 FQGNSA. V was cut by 6 bases and J by 14 bases, with 18 bases left in between. The CDR3 sequence is 12 residues long. The CDR3 coding sequence is TGTGCCAGCAGTTCACCCCCGTCGGCGGTGTATTTT. This translates into CASSSPPSAVYF.

The chain is built from TRBV10-3 and TRBJ1-2; D is unresolved. Trimming took 0 bases from V and 5 from J, leaving 7 bases between them. From germline, CDR1 is ENHRY and CDR2 SYGVKD. The CDR3 has 13 amino acids. CDR3 nucleotide sequence: TGTGCCATCAGTGAGTCGAACCCATATGGCTACACCTTC. It translates to CAISESNPYGYTF.

The chain combines TRBV6-5 with TRBJ2-7; TRBD1 matches at 7 bases. Unmatched junction bases numbered 7, after V lost 2 bases and J lost 3 bases. The CDR3 totals 15 residues. Germline V CDR1 and CDR2: MNHEY, SVGAGI. The DNA of the CDR3 is TGTGCCAGCAGTTACGATGCGACAGGGTTCTACGAGCAGTACTTC. It encodes CASSYDATGFYEQYF.

The chain employs TRBV10-3 and TRBJ1-1; D is perhaps TRBD1 (6 bases). The germline CDR1 and CDR2 sequences are ENHRY and SYGVKD. V was pared by 8 bases and J by 0 bases, with 10 bases between. The CDR3 loop spans 13 amino acids. The CDR3 nucleotides are TGTGCCATCGGCCGGGACATGAACACTGAAGCTTTCTTT. This codes for CAIGRDMNTEAFF.

V gene TRBV11-3 combines with J gene TRBJ2-2; no clear D gene. The V and J ends lost 4 bases and 6 bases respectively, with 9 bases between them. CDR1 is SGHNT, CDR2 YENEEA, per germline. The CDR3 extends over 13 amino acids. The CDR3 DNA is TGTGCCAGCAGCTCGCAGGTCCCCGGGGAGCTGTTTTTT. This gives the protein CASSSQVPGELFF.

The chain employs TRBV10-1 and TRBJ2-3, with TRBD2 matching over 14 bases. V trimming: 4 bases; J trimming: 4 bases; junction bases outside the gene matches: 4. The CDR3 spans 16 residues. CDR1 and CDR2 from the germline V gene are WNHNN and SYGVQD (reference sequence). The CDR3 DNA follows: TGCGCCAGCAGTGCGGGACTAGCGGGGGTAGCAGATACGCAGTATTTT. This encodes CASSAGLAGVADTQYF.

The rearrangement joins TRBV19 to TRBJ2-3; 13 nucleotides line up with TRBD2. CDR1 is LNHDA, CDR2 SQIVND, per germline (reference sequence). Germline trimming cut 3 bases from V and 3 bases from J; bases unmatched to any gene: 0. The CDR3 length is 15 residues. The CDR3 nucleotides are TGTGCCAGTAGTATGGGACTAGCGGGAACAGATACGCAGTATTTT. It is translated as CASSMGLAGTDTQYF.

This clone was detected only once. DNA for the CDR3: TGTGCCAGCATTAGGGGGAACAATGAGCAGTTCTTC. Translating it yields CASIRGNNEQFF. The V call is TRBV6-1, the J call TRBJ2-1, with D perhaps matching TRBD1 (6 bases). The CDR3 is 12 amino acids. Germline values: CDR1 MNHNS, CDR2 SASEGT. V gave up 7 bases and J gave up 5 bases, with 9 bases separating them.

The chain combines TRBV18 with TRBJ1-1, with a weak D call TRBD1 (5 bases). Trimming stripped 2 bases from V and 3 bases from J, with 7 bases between. The CDR3 sequence is 13 residues long. CDR1 KGHSH and CDR2 LQKENI come from the germline V gene. CDR3 amino acids: CASSPIRDTEAFF. Written as DNA, the CDR3 is TGTGCCAGCTCACCAATCAGGGACACTGAAGCTTTCTTT.

The chain links TRBV6-5 to TRBJ2-7, with 7 positions matching TRBD1. In germline, CDR1 is MNHEY, CDR2 SVGAGI. The CDR3 extends over 14 amino acids. V lost 2 bases and J lost 4; bases outside the gene matches: 5. The CDR3 loop reads CASSYRGGFYEQYF. CDR3 nucleotides: TGTGCCAGCAGTTACCGAGGGGGCTTTTACGAGCAGTACTTC.

This chain uses TRBV7-9 with TRBJ2-7, with D unclear. CDR1 SEHNR and CDR2 FQNEAQ come from the germline V gene (reference sequence). CDR3 length: 15 amino acids. The ends were cut back, 9 bases at V and 1 base at J, with 19 bases in the middle. This chain's CDR3 is CASSYGVFISYEQYF. In DNA form, the CDR3 reads TGTGCCAGTTCCTATGGGGTTTTTATTTCCTACGAGCAGTACTTC.

The V call is TRBV19, the J call TRBJ1-5; no definite D call. The V and J ends lost 1 base and 7 bases respectively, with 11 bases between them. The CDR3 is 14 amino acids. The germline V gene has CDR1 LNHDA and CDR2 SQIVND (reference sequence). In DNA form, the CDR3 reads TGTGCCAGTAGTATAGCCACGGGGTGGCAGCCCCAGCATTTT. Encoded protein: CASSIATGWQPQHF.

This chain joins TRBV6-1 and TRBJ2-3; 11 nucleotides match TRBD2. Germline loops: CDR1 MNHNS, CDR2 SASEGT. The ends lost 7 bases at V and 4 bases at J; junction bases unmatched: 7. The length of the CDR3 is 15 residues. CDR3 sequence: CASNPETSGADTQYF. CDR3 nucleotides: TGTGCCAGCAATCCCGAGACTAGCGGGGCAGATACGCAGTATTTT.

This rearrangement joins TRBV4-1 to TRBJ2-7; weak D call: TRBD1 (6 bases). V shed 2 bases and J shed 4 bases, with 6 bases lying between them. Germline CDR1 MGHRA, CDR2 YSYEKL. The CDR3 consists of 12 residues. This CDR3 reads CASSQTGYEQYF. Written as DNA, the CDR3 is TGCGCCAGCAGCCAAACAGGGTACGAGCAGTACTTC.

The V and J genes are TRBV5-1 and TRBJ2-7, with D unresolved. Germline CDR1 is SGHRS and CDR2 is YFSETQ. The CDR3 totals 14 residues. The V gene lost 4 bases and the J gene lost 0 bases, with 11 bases spanning the gap. This chain's CDR3 is CASSPGWSSYEQYF. CDR3 DNA sequence: TGCGCCAGCAGCCCGGGTTGGAGCTCCTACGAGCAGTACTTC. The whole variable domain, remainder taken from reference TRBV5-1 and TRBJ2-7, is KAGVTQTPRYLIKTRGQQVTLSCSPISGHRSVSWYQQTPGQGLQFLFEYFSETQRNKGNFPGRFSGRQFSNSRSEMNVSTLELGDSALYLCASSPGWSSYEQYFGPGTRLTVT.

The chain couples TRBV4-2 to TRBJ2-3; the match to TRBD2 covers 10 bases. CDR1 is LGHNA, CDR2 YNFKEQ, per germline. The CDR3 is 16 amino acids. J lost 2 bases, V lost 4 bases, and 6 bases had no gene match. The chain's CDR3 is CASSPTSGPYTDTQYF. For the CDR3, the DNA is TGTGCCAGCAGCCCGACTAGCGGGCCTTACACAGATACGCAGTATTTT.

Concerning this clone itself: A junction boundary mismatches the germline segment, possibly from a read error. V and J are TRBV6-1 and TRBJ1-2; 11 bases map to TRBD1. Germline-derived CDR1 and CDR2 are MNHNS and SASEGT. The CDR3 is made up of 13 amino acids. The CDR3 bases are TGTGCCAGCACCCGGGACAGGGGGGGACCTCAAGCCTTC. Protein: CASTRDRGGPQAF.